These T cell receptor beta chains were read from a single sample in a study of a mutant IDH1 vaccine in newly diagnosed glioma. Profiling relied on immunoSEQ multiplex PCR, and the TCRdb table lists in-frame clones only, not all of them. The table has 20,000 to 25,000 clones, almost 85% seen once. No antigens are known for them. The sample was PBMCs, taken from a glioma patient whose treatment included an IDH1 peptide vaccine. Receptor source: a young man with glioma. CDR3s include the opening cysteine and the closing phenylalanine or tryptophan. The order of the fields is clone size, J gene, V gene, D gene, CDR3 DNA, CDR3 protein. D genes are given only for firm matches. Clone size is stated in some rows and not others, as once, few, many or a class when expanded.

>NA|TRBJ2-1|TRBV5-1|TRBD2
TGCGCCAGCAGCCCTGGGGTTGGTAGCGGGGATTACAATGAGCAGTTCTTC
CASSPGVGSGDYNEQFF
>NA|TRBJ1-5|TRBV18|NA
TGTGCCAGCTCGCCGGGGGGACGGGAACAGCCCCAGCATTTT
CASSPGGREQPQHF
>few|TRBJ1-5|TRBV4-1|NA
TGCGCCAGCAGCCCCAGGGATCTCGGAACGCCCCAGCATTTT
CASSPRDLGTPQHF
>NA|TRBJ2-1|TRBV6-1|NA
TGTGCCAGCAGTGAAGTTGAACCCACAATGGAGAAGCAGTTCTTC
CASSEVEPTMEKQFF
>NA|TRBJ1-1|TRBV5-8|NA
TGTGCCAGCAGAAGTAGTTCGGACACCGGTAGGTTGGCTGAAGCTTTCTTT
CASRSSSDTGRLAEAFF
>NA|TRBJ2-7|TRBV5-4|TRBD2
TGTGCCAGCAGCTTGGAGGGCGGGAGGGGCGAGCAGTACTTC
CASSLEGGRGEQYF
>NA|TRBJ1-2|TRBV4-1|NA
TGCGCCAGCAGCCAAGATAGGGCGGGGAGAGGCTACACCTTC
CASSQDRAGRGYTF
>NA|TRBJ2-1|TRBV19|NA
TGTGCCAGTAGTATCCTTTATAGCGGAGGCTACAATGAGCAGTTCTTC
CASSILYSGGYNEQFF
>NA|TRBJ2-7|TRBV19|NA
TGTGCCAGCTCCTTACAGGGTACTGCCGGCGAGCAGTACTTC
CASSLQGTAGEQYF
>NA|TRBJ2-1|TRBV9|TRBD2
TGTGCCAGCAGCGCAAAGACTAGCGGGGAGTTCAATGAGCAGTTCTTC
CASSAKTSGEFNEQFF
>NA|TRBJ1-2|TRBV6-5|NA
TGTGCCAGCACCAAATCGGGGGGTTTCTATGGCTACACCTTC
CASTKSGGFYGYTF
>NA|TRBJ2-5|TRBV7-6|NA
TGTGCCAGCAGCTACTCCAGTCGATCTCAAGAGACCCAGTACTTC
CASSYSSRSQETQYF
>NA|TRBJ2-1|TRBV4-1|NA
TGCGCCAGCAGCCTACAGAGGGAAATTGAGCAGTTCTTC
CASSLQREIEQFF
>NA|TRBJ2-3|TRBV29-1|NA
TGCAGCGTTTTCCCCTGGTGGTCGTCTGGAACAGATACGCAGTATTTT
CSVFPWWSSGTDTQYF
>NA|TRBJ2-2|TRBV7-9|NA
TGTGCCAGCAGCAAAAGGGTTACAGAACCCACCGGGGAGCTGTTTTTT
CASSKRVTEPTGELFF
>few|TRBJ1-1|TRBV19|TRBD1
TGTGCCAGTAGTATGGGACGGGACAGGTCAAACACTGAAGCTTTCTTT
CASSMGRDRSNTEAFF
>NA|TRBJ1-1|TRBV29-1|TRBD1
TGCAGCGTCGAGGGACAGCTGAACACTGAAGCTTTCTTT
CSVEGQLNTEAFF
>few|TRBJ2-7|TRBV6-6|NA
TGTGCCAGCAGTTCCGCAGCAGGGAGAGGGGACGAGCAGTACTTC
CASSSAAGRGDEQYF
>NA|TRBJ2-3|TRBV27|NA
TGTGCCAGCAGTTCGTACTGGGCAGATACGCAGTATTTT
CASSSYWADTQYF
>NA|TRBJ1-4|TRBV7-2|NA
TGTGCCAGCAGCTTAGGTGGCGCGCTAGGTGAAAAACTGTTTTTT
CASSLGGALGEKLFF
>NA|TRBJ1-4|TRBV2|NA
TGTGCCAGCAGTCCCGGGGGGCGCGGTGAAAAACTGTTTTTT
CASSPGGRGEKLFF
>NA|TRBJ2-5|TRBV4-2|NA
TGTGCCAGCAGCCCCCGCGGACACCAAGAGACCCAGTACTTC
CASSPRGHQETQYF
>NA|TRBJ2-7|TRBV2|NA
TGTGCCAGCAGTGAAAGTAAATGGCACTACTACGAGCAGTACTTC
CASSESKWHYYEQYF
>NA|TRBJ1-2|TRBV6-6|NA
TGTGCCAGCAGGTCCAAGGGGAAGACGTATGGCTACACCTTC
CASRSKGKTYGYTF
>NA|TRBJ2-7|TRBV28|NA
TGTGCCAGCAGCCTCTGGGACGCGTCAGCCTACGAGCAGTACTTC
CASSLWDASAYEQYF
>NA|TRBJ2-1|TRBV7-2|NA
TGTGCCAGCAGCTTAGGGGCTAGCAATGAGCAGTTCTTC
CASSLGASNEQFF
>once|TRBJ2-7|TRBV15|NA
TGTGCCACCAGCCTGGGAGGCGACTCCTACGAGCAGTACTTC
CATSLGGDSYEQYF
>NA|TRBJ1-5|TRBV19|TRBD1
TGTGCCAGTAGTAACCCGACAGGGTTTTATAGCAATCAGCCCCAGCATTTT
CASSNPTGFYSNQPQHF
>NA|TRBJ1-1|TRBV29-1|NA
TGCAGCGTTGATAGGATGGACGGGAACACTGAAGCTTTCTTT
CSVDRMDGNTEAFF
>NA|TRBJ1-3|TRBV2|NA
TGTGCCAGCAGTGATGGAGCCTTTTCTGGAAACACCATATATTTT
CASSDGAFSGNTIYF
>NA|TRBJ1-5|TRBV7-2|NA
TGTGCCAGCAGCAGCGTAGTAGGGGACCCCCAGCATTTT
CASSSVVGDPQHF
>NA|TRBJ1-2|TRBV18|TRBD1
TGTGCCAGCTCACCGGGACAGGGGGTGAATGGCTACACCTTC
CASSPGQGVNGYTF
>few|TRBJ1-1|TRBV19|TRBD1
TGTGCCAGTGTAGATGACAGGGCGAACACTGAAGCTTTCTTT
CASVDDRANTEAFF
>NA|TRBJ2-2|TRBV5-1|NA
TGCGCCAGCAGAGTGGGAGGGAACACCGGGGAGCTGTTTTTT
CASRVGGNTGELFF
>NA|TRBJ2-7|TRBV6-1|NA
TGTGCCAGCAAGAGGAGCTCCTACGAGCAGTACTTC
CASKRSSYEQYF
>NA|TRBJ2-1|TRBV9|NA
TGTGCCAGCAGCGGTAGACGTACGCCTTCCTACAATGAGCAGTTCTTC
CASSGRRTPSYNEQFF
>once|TRBJ2-7|TRBV10-2|NA
TGCGCCAGCACCCCCCAAGCGGTCTCCTACGAGCAGTACTTC
CASTPQAVSYEQYF
>NA|TRBJ2-7|TRBV27|TRBD1
TGTGCCAGCAGTTTTAACAGGGGCTCCTACGAGCAGTACTTC
CASSFNRGSYEQYF
>NA|TRBJ2-5|TRBV19|NA
TGTGCCAGTAGCGCTAGCGACCAAGAGACCCAGTACTTC
CASSASDQETQYF
>NA|TRBJ2-3|TRBV2|TRBD2
TGTGCCAGCAGCCCCGGACTAGGAGATACGCAGTATTTT
CASSPGLGDTQYF
>NA|TRBJ1-4|TRBV18|NA
TGTGCCAGCTCTCCGAGGGTTCGGGAAAAACTGTTTTTT
CASSPRVREKLFF
>NA|TRBJ2-4|TRBV29-1|NA
TGCAGCGTTGCGGGGGTACTAGCCAAAAACATTCAGTACTTC
CSVAGVLAKNIQYF
>NA|TRBJ1-2|TRBV7-2|NA
TGTGCCAGCAGCTTAGGGGGGAGAGACTATGGCTACACCTTC
CASSLGGRDYGYTF
>NA|TRBJ2-5|TRBV7-9|NA
TGTGCCAGCAGCCTACTAGATCAGGAGACCCAGTACTTC
CASSLLDQETQYF
>NA|TRBJ1-2|TRBV6-1|NA
TGTGCCAGCAAGCTGACAGACAGCGGCTACACCTTC
CASKLTDSGYTF
>once|TRBJ2-1|TRBV5-1|TRBD1
TGCGCCAGCAGCCAGACAGGGGCGGAGTACAATGAGCAGTTCTTC
CASSQTGAEYNEQFF
>NA|TRBJ2-5|TRBV2|TRBD1
TGTGCCAGCAGTGATGACAGGGGCGCCCAGTACTTC
CASSDDRGAQYF
>NA|TRBJ1-5|TRBV6-5|NA
TGTGCCAGCAGTTACTCGTGGACAGCCAATCAGCCCCAGCATTTT
CASSYSWTANQPQHF
>once|TRBJ1-2|TRBV20-1|NA
TGCAGTGCCGAAAGGGACTATGGCTACACCTTC
CSAERDYGYTF
>NA|TRBJ1-1|TRBV30|TRBD1
TGTGCCTGGAGGATCGGTGTACTTTGGGACAGTGAAGCTTTCTTT
CAWRIGVLWDSEAFF
>NA|TRBJ1-1|TRBV10-1|TRBD1
TGCGCCAGCAGTGATCGACAGGGGAGGACTGAAGCTTTCTTT
CASSDRQGRTEAFF
>NA|TRBJ2-7|TRBV6-5|TRBD1
TGTGCCAGTCAGGGGATAGGGGGCTTTTACGAGCAGTACTTC
CASQGIGGFYEQYF
>NA|TRBJ1-2|TRBV30|NA
TGTGCCTGGAGTGGGGGTAACTATGGCTACACCTTC
CAWSGGNYGYTF
>NA|TRBJ2-1|TRBV7-9|NA
TGTGCCAGCAGCCCCGTGGCGGGCTCCTACAATGAGCAGTTCTTC
CASSPVAGSYNEQFF
>NA|TRBJ1-2|TRBV19|TRBD1
TGTGCCAGTAGCTGGACAGGGAACTATGGCTACACCTTC
CASSWTGNYGYTF